This record covers a single TCR beta chain. No antigen is known for it. This sample is part of a study of T-cell reconstitution after alpha-beta-depleted transplantation in children. Study-level results: Reportedly, alpha-beta T cells present about two months post-transplant originated from several hundred expanded clones of graft origin. Some patients' high day-60 TCRbeta diversity was traced to surviving recipient T cells and thymic progenitors. When one year had passed after transplant, most T-cell counts and diversity came from newly produced T cells.

The length of the CDR3 is 15 residues. Germline CDR1 and CDR2: MNHEY and SMNVEV (reference sequence). The V and J ends lost 5 bases and 6 bases respectively, with 16 bases between them. This sample's TCRbeta library carried unique molecular identifier barcodes. TCRdb re-derived calls from the PCR reads in MiXCR, one entry per CDR3 protein. The data contain around 960,000 distinct CDR3 sequences, about 29% of them singletons. The J gene is TRBJ2-2, the V gene TRBV27; possibly TRBD1 or TRBD2 for D (5 bases each). Source: PBMCs, mostly from graft donor cells, taken 360 days after TCRalphabeta/CD19-depleted stem cell transplant. This clonotype was sampled from a boy in the first two years of life who had a stem cell transplant for SCID, so the T cells may come from the graft donor. The CDR3 DNA sequence: TGTGCCAGCAGTAACCCCGGGACCGGGGCCGGGGAGCTGTTTTTT. This sequence encodes CASSNPGTGAGELFF.